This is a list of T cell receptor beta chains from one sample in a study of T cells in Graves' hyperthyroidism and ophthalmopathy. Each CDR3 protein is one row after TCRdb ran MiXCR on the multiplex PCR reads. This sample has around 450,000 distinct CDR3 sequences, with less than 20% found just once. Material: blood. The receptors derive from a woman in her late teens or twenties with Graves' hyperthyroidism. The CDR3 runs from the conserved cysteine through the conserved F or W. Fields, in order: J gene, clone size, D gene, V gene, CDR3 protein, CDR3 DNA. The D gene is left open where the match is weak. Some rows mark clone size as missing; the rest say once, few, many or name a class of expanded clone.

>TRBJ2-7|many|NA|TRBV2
CASSEGTLVGDEQYF
TGTGCCAGCAGTGAAGGCACCTTAGTGGGTGACGAGCAGTACTTC
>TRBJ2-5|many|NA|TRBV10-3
CAISESIRDQETQYF
TGTGCCATCAGTGAGTCTATCAGAGATCAAGAGACCCAGTACTTC
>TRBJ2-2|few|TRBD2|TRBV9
CASSDRTSGENTGELFF
TGTGCCAGCAGCGACCGGACTAGCGGGGAGAACACCGGGGAGCTGTTTTTT
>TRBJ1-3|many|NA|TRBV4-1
CASSAQLTGNTIYF
TGCGCCAGCAGCGCACAGTTGACTGGAAACACCATATATTTT
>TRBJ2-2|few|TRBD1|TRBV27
CASSFSGTGFSGELFF
TGTGCCAGCAGTTTCTCCGGGACAGGGTTCTCCGGGGAGCTGTTTTTT
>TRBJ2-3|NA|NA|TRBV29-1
CSVEWVRAGDTQYF
TGCAGCGTTGAATGGGTCAGGGCGGGAGATACGCAGTATTTT
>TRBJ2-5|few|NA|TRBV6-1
CASSKVPRLAFQETQYF
TGTGCCAGCAGTAAGGTCCCGCGGCTAGCCTTCCAAGAGACCCAGTACTTC
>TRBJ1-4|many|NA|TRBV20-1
CSARAFREGEKLFF
TGCAGTGCTAGAGCGTTCAGGGAGGGTGAAAAACTGTTTTTT
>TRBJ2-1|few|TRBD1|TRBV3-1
CASSTRGQGVGEQFF
TGTGCCAGCAGCACACGGGGACAGGGGGTAGGTGAGCAGTTCTTC
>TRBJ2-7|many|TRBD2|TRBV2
CATRGSSTSGSYEQYF
TGTGCCACCCGAGGGAGCTCGACTAGCGGATCCTACGAGCAGTACTTC
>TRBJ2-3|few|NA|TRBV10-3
CAISELVGDTQYF
TGTGCCATCAGTGAGTTGGTTGGAGATACGCAGTATTTT
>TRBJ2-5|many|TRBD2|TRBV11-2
CASSLGGLAGGSRETQYF
TGTGCCAGCAGCTTAGGCGGACTAGCGGGGGGATCAAGGGAGACCCAGTACTTC
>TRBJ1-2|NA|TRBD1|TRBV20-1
CSVRDSYGYTF
TGCAGTGTTCGGGACAGCTATGGCTACACCTTC
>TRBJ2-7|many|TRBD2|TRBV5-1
CASSSSGTSRYEQYF
TGCGCCAGCAGCTCGTCCGGGACTAGCAGATACGAGCAGTACTTC
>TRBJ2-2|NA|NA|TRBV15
CATSRVRPGELFF
TGTGCCACCAGCAGAGTACGGCCCGGGGAGCTGTTTTTT
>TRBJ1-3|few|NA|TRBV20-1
CSARPGDRSGNTIYF
TGCAGTGCTAGGCCGGGGGACCGTTCTGGAAACACCATATATTTT
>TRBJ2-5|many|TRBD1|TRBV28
CASSQTPGQSETQYF
TGTGCCAGCAGCCAAACCCCGGGACAGTCAGAGACCCAGTACTTC
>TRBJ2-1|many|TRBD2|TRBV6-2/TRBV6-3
CASSYYPTSGGADNEQFF
TGTGCCAGCAGTTACTATCCGACTAGCGGGGGGGCGGACAATGAGCAGTTCTTC
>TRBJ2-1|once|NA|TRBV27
CASSSQGILSSYEQFF
TGTGCCAGCAGTAGCCAGGGGATCTTGAGCTCCTACGAGCAGTTCTTC
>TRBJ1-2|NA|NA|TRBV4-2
CASSQDPGGIYGYTF
TGTGCCAGCAGCCAAGATCCTGGAGGGATCTATGGCTACACCTTC
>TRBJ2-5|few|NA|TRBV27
CASSLSYNQETQYF
TGTGCCAGCAGCCTATCATACAACCAAGAGACCCAGTACTTC
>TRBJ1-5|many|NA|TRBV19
CASSTRTVAAISNQPQHF
TGTGCCAGTAGTACCCGGACAGTGGCGGCAATAAGCAATCAGCCCCAGCATTTT
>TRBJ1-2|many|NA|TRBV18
CASSWGRAGGYTF
TGTGCCAGCTCCTGGGGCCGAGCAGGTGGCTACACCTTC
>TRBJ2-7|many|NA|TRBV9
CATLDTSPYEQYF
TGTGCCACCTTGGACACGAGCCCCTACGAGCAGTACTTC
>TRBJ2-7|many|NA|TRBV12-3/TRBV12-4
CASSLRGSLSYEQYF
TGTGCCAGCAGTTTACGGGGTAGCCTCTCCTACGAGCAGTACTTC
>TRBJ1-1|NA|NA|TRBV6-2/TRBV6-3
CASRKGPGGTEAFF
TGTGCCAGCAGAAAGGGACCCGGCGGCACTGAAGCTTTCTTT
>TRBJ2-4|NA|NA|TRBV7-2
CASSPGTFAIQYF
TGTGCCAGCAGCCCTGGGACTTTTGCCATTCAGTACTTC
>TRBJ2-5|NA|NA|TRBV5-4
CASSGDRYEGETQYF
TGTGCCAGCAGCGGCGACAGGTATGAGGGAGAGACCCAGTACTTC
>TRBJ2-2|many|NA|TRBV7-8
CASSFKNTGELFF
TGTGCCAGCAGCTTTAAGAACACCGGGGAGCTGTTTTTT
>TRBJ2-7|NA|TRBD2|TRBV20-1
CSARSASGSGVHEQYF
TGCAGTGCTAGGAGTGCTAGCGGGAGTGGGGTCCACGAGCAGTACTTC
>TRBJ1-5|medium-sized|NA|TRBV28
CASTNQPQHF
TGTGCCAGCACGAATCAGCCCCAGCATTTT
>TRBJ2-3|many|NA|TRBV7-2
CASSSPRGGSTDTQYF
TGTGCCAGCAGCTCCCCTAGGGGAGGCAGCACAGATACGCAGTATTTT
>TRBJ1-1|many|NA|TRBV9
CASSVEGALNTEAFF
TGTGCCAGCAGCGTAGAAGGGGCTCTAAACACTGAAGCTTTCTTT
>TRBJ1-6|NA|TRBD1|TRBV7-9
CASSAQGEGNSPLHF
TGTGCCAGCAGCGCACAGGGGGAAGGCAATTCACCCCTCCACTTT
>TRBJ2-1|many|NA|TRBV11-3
CASSAGQPSLYNEQFF
TGTGCCAGCAGCGCGGGGCAGCCTTCTTTATACAATGAGCAGTTCTTC
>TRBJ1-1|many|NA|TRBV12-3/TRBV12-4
CASSPGTPKAMNTEAFF
TGTGCCAGCAGTCCCGGGACACCTAAAGCGATGAACACTGAAGCTTTCTTT
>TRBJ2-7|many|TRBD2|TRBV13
CASSLRTSGRPIEQYF
TGTGCCAGCAGCTTAAGGACTAGCGGGAGGCCGATCGAGCAGTACTTC
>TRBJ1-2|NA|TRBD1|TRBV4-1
CASSQGQGTDYYGYTF
TGCGCCAGCAGCCAAGGACAGGGGACAGACTACTATGGCTACACCTTC
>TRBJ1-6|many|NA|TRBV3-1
CASSQYSDNSPLHF
TGTGCCAGCAGCCAGTACAGTGATAATTCACCCCTCCACTTT
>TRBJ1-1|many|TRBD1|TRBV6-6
CASSYTGQGNTEAFF
TGTGCCAGCAGTTACACGGGACAGGGAAACACTGAAGCTTTCTTT
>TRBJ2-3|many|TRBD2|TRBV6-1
CASSEVAGDTDTQYF
TGTGCCAGCAGTGAAGTGGCGGGGGACACAGATACGCAGTATTTT
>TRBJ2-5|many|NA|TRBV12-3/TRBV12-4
CASSWDSQETQYF
TGTGCCAGCAGTTGGGACTCCCAAGAGACCCAGTACTTC
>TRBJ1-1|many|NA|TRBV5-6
CASSLIRTRNTEAFF
TGTGCCAGCAGCCTGATCCGGACACGGAACACTGAAGCTTTCTTT
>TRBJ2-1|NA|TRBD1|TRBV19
CASSIDRVNEQFF
TGTGCCAGTAGTATCGACAGGGTCAATGAGCAGTTCTTC
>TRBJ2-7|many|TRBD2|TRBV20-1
CSARGLAVSYEQYF
TGCAGTGCTAGAGGACTAGCGGTCTCCTACGAGCAGTACTTC
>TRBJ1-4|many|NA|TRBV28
CASSEGGANEKLFF
TGTGCCAGCAGTGAGGGGGGTGCTAATGAAAAACTGTTTTTT
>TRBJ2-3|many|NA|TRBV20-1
CSAGAGRDTQYF
TGCAGTGCTGGGGCGGGGCGGGATACGCAGTATTTT
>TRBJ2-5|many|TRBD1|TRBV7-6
CASSKDRASETQYF
TGTGCCAGCAGCAAAGACAGGGCGTCAGAGACCCAGTACTTC
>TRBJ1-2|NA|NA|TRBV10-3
CAISVEGARGYTF
TGTGCCATCAGTGTAGAAGGGGCGCGGGGCTACACCTTC
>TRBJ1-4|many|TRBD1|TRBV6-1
CASRPRQGTTNEKLFF
TGTGCCAGCAGGCCCCGACAGGGCACAACTAATGAAAAACTGTTTTTT
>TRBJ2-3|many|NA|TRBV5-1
CASSLDTDTQYF
TGTGCCAGCAGTTTAGACACAGATACGCAGTATTTT
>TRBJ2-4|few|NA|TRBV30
CAWSSVFKNIQYF
TGTGCCTGGAGTAGTGTTTTCAAAAACATTCAGTACTTC